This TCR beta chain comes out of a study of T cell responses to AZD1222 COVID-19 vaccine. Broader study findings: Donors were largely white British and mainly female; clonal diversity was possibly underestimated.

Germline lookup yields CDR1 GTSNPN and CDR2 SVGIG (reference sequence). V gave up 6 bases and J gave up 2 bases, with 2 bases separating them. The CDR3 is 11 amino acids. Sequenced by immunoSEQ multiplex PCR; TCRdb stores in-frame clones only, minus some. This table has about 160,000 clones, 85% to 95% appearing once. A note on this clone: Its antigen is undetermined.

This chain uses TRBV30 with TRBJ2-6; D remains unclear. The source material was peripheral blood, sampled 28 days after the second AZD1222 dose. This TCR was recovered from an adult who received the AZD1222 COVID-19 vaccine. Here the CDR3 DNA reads TGTGCCTGTGCTGGGGCCAACGTCCTGACTTTC. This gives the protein CACAGANVLTF.